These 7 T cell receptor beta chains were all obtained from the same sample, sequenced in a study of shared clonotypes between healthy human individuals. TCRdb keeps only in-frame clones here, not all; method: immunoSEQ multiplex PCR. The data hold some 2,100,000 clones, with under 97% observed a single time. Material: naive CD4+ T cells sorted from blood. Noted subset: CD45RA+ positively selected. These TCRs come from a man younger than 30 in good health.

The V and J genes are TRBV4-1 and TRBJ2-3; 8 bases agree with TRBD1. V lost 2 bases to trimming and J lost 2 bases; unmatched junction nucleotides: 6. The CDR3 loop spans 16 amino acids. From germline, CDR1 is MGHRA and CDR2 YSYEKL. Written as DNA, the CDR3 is TGCGCCAGCAGCCAACCAGGGGGCCCGACCACAGATACGCAGTATTTT. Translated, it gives CASSQPGGPTTDTQYF.

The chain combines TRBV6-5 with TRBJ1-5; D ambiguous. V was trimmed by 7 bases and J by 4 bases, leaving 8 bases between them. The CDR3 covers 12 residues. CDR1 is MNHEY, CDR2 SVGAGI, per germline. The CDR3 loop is CASKRGNQPQHF. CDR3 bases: TGTGCCAGCAAACGAGGGAATCAGCCCCAGCATTTT.

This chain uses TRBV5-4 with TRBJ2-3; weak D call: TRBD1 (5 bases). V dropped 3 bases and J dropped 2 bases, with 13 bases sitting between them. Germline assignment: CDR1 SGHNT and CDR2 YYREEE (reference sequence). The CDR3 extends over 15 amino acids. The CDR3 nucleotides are TGTGCCAGCAGCTCCCGGAAAGGGGACACAGATACGCAGTATTTT. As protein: CASSSRKGDTDTQYF.

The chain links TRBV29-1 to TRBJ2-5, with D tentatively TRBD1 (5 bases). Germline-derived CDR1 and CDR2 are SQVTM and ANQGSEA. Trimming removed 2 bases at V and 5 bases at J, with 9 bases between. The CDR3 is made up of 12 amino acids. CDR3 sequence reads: CSVEMGQETQYF. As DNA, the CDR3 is TGCAGCGTTGAAATGGGGCAGGAGACCCAGTACTTC.

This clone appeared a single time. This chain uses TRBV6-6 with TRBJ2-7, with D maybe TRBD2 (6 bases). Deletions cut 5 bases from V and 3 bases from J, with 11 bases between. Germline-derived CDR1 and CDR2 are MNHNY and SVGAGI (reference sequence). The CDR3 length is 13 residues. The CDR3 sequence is CASSNTGVYEQYF. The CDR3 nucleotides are TGTGCCAGCAGTAACACGGGAGTCTACGAGCAGTACTTC.

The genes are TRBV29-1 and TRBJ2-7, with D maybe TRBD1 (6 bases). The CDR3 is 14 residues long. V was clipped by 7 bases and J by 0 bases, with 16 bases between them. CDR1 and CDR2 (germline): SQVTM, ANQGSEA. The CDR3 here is CSATTGTPSYEQYF. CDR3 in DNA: TGCAGCGCAACTACCGGGACACCCTCCTACGAGCAGTACTTC.

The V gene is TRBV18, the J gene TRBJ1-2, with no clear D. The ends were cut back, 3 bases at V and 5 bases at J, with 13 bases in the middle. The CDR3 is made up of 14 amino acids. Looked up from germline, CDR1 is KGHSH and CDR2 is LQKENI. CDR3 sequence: CASSPSYPGYGYTF. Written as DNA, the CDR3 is TGTGCCAGCTCACCCAGTTACCCGGGATATGGCTACACCTTC.